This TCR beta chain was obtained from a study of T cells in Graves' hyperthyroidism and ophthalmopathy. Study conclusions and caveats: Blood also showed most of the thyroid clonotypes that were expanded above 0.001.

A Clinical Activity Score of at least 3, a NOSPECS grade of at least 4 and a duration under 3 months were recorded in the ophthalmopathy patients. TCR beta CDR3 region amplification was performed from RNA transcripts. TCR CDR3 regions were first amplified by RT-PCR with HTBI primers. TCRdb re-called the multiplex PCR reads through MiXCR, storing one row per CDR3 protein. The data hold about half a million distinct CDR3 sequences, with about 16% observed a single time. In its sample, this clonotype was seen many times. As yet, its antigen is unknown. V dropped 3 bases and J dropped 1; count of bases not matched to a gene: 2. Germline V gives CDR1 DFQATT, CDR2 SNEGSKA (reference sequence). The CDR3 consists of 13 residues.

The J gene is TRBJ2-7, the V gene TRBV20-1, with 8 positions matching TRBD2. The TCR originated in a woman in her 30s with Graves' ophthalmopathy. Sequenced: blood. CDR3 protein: CSASGRASYEQYF. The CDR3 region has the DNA TGCAGTGCTAGCGGGAGGGCTTCCTACGAGCAGTACTTC.